This T cell receptor beta chain was retrieved from a study of blood T cell repertoires in COVID-19. Here immunoSEQ multiplex PCR was the method, and the copy in TCRdb shows in-frame clones only, minus some. The sample has hundreds of thousands of clones, around 84% seen once. This clone was detected only once. Sequenced input: peripheral blood. The receptor was isolated from a man aged 55 to 70 with acute or convalescent COVID-19.

DNA of the CDR3: TGTGCCAGCAGTTACCCCTCGGGACTAGCGGGGGGGCCTCGGAGTGAGCAGTTCTTC. Its translation: CASSYPSGLAGGPRSEQFF. V usage is TRBV6-2 or TRBV6-3 and J usage is TRBJ2-1, with 16 bases fitting TRBD2. This CDR3 spans 19 amino acids. Per the germline V gene, CDR1 is MNHEY and CDR2 is SVGEGT. Trimming removed 2 bases from V and 9 bases from J; junction bases left unmatched: 13.